This passage covers 18 T cell receptor beta chains from one sample sequenced in a study of T cells in Graves' hyperthyroidism and ophthalmopathy. RNA transcripts were the template for amplifying TCR beta CDR3 regions. TCR CDR3 regions were first amplified by RT-PCR with HTBI primers. TCRdb fed the multiplex PCR reads into MiXCR, producing one record per CDR3 protein. The sample consists of hundreds of thousands of distinct CDR3 sequences, around 15% of them appearing once. Sequencing was carried out using blood. The receptors were gathered from a woman aged 45 to 65 with Graves' ophthalmopathy.

This clonotype appeared a few times. A much larger clone differs by one base, so this may be a read error. The genes are TRBV12-3 or TRBV12-4 and TRBJ1-1, with unresolved D. This CDR3 region has 12 residues. CDR3 bases: TGTGCCGGCAGCCGCCAGGTCTCCCAAGCTTTCTTT. It translates to CAGSRQVSQAFF.

Ten or more counts support this clonotype. The CDR3 DNA follows: TGTGCCAGCAGTGAGGACAGTCACAATGAAAAACTGTTTTTT. Its protein product is CASSEDSHNEKLFF. This chain joins TRBV2 and TRBJ1-4; tentatively, D is TRBD1 (6 bases). The CDR3 consists of 14 residues. Trimming took off 3 bases at V and 5 bases at J, with 10 bases between the two ends. Germline loops: CDR1 SNHLY, CDR2 FYNNEI.

This clonotype was counted ten times or more. The chain employs TRBV28 and TRBJ1-5; D gene unclear. This CDR3 spans 12 amino acids. Germline V gene data show CDR1 as MDHEN and CDR2 as SYDVKM. The V end was cut by 5 bases, the J end by 7 bases, with 9 bases between. DNA of the CDR3: TGTGCCAGCAGTGAACCGGGGCAGCCCCAGCATTTT. Protein sequence: CASSEPGQPQHF.

This clonotype was found a few times. This rearrangement joins TRBV7-8 to TRBJ2-3, with D possibly being TRBD2 (7 bases). This CDR3 is built from 18 residues. The germline CDR1 and CDR2 sequences are SGHVS and FQNEAQ. Trimming took off 0 bases at V and 3 bases at J, with 19 bases between the two ends. The CDR3 is CASSLAPGWRGTTDTQYF. The CDR3 nucleotides read TGTGCCAGCAGCTTAGCTCCGGGTTGGCGGGGGACAACAGATACGCAGTATTTT.

The rearrangement links TRBV6-4 to TRBJ2-5; D perhaps matches TRBD2 (5 bases). Germline V CDR1 and CDR2: MRHNA, SNTAGT. This CDR3 has 14 residues. V shed 6 bases and J shed 1 base, with 12 bases lying between them. The CDR3 bases are TGTGCCAGCAGAGAAAGAGGGTTCCAAGAGACCCAGTACTTC. Translation: CASRERGFQETQYF.

This clonotype appeared a few times. The V and J genes are TRBV20-1 and TRBJ2-1, with 10 bases fitting TRBD2. Germline trimming cut 6 bases from V and 4 bases from J; bases unmatched to any gene: 9. Germline assignment: CDR1 DFQATT and CDR2 SNEGSKA (reference sequence). CDR3 length: 15 amino acids. CDR3 amino acids: CSAPNGLAAYNEQFF. The CDR3 nucleotides read TGCAGTGCCCCAAACGGACTAGCGGCGTACAATGAGCAGTTCTTC.

This clonotype was observed many times. This chain uses TRBV4-3 with TRBJ2-7; 14 bases fit TRBD2. The V gene's germline CDR1 is LGHNA and CDR2 YSLEER. This CDR3 has 17 amino acids. J gave up 5 bases and V 1 base, and 7 bases lay outside the gene matches. CDR3 in DNA: TGCGCCAGCAGCCAAGGACTAGCGGGAGGGCCCTCGGACGAGCAGTACTTC. Residues: CASSQGLAGGPSDEQYF.

This clonotype was found many times. The chain joins TRBV29-1 to TRBJ2-1, with 9 bases matching TRBD2. V was clipped by 0 bases and J by 7 bases; unmatched bases: 10. Germline V gene sequence: CDR1 SQVTM, CDR2 ANQGSEA. The CDR3 loop spans 16 amino acids. The CDR3 nucleotides are TGCAGCGTTGAAGATCCCGTAGCGGGAGATAGGAATGAGCAGTTCTTC. The encoded protein is CSVEDPVAGDRNEQFF.

The chain is built from TRBV28 and TRBJ2-1; the match to TRBD2 covers 12 bases. The CDR3 spans 14 residues. The V segment lost 1 base and the J segment 9 bases; nucleotides outside the gene matches: 1. Germline V lookup: CDR1 MDHEN, CDR2 SYDVKM. In DNA form, the CDR3 reads TGTGCCAGCAGTTTATCTAGCGGGAGGGGTGAGCAGTTCTTC. Amino acids: CASSLSSGRGEQFF.

This clonotype was counted many times. The CDR3 sequence: CASSLFRGSGNTIYF. The DNA for the CDR3 is TGTGCCAGCAGCTTATTCCGGGGGTCTGGAAACACCATATATTTT. The chain couples TRBV11-2 to TRBJ1-3; TRBD1 might be the D (5 bases). CDR1 and CDR2 (germline): SGHAT, FQNNGV. V was clipped by 2 bases and J by 1 base, with 9 bases between them. The CDR3 has 15 residues.

This clonotype was seen only a few times. Given a much more abundant clone one base away, this may be a read error. The V gene is TRBV12-3 or TRBV12-4, the J gene TRBJ2-1, with 8 positions matching TRBD2. This CDR3 comprises 13 residues. This chain's CDR3 is CASRLAGSGEQLF. Written as DNA, the CDR3 is TGTGCCAGCAGATTAGCGGGATCCGGTGAGCAGCTCTTC.

The sample holds many counts of this clonotype. The chain employs TRBV27 and TRBJ1-2; TRBD1 matches at 10 bases. The length of the CDR3 is 16 residues. The V segment lost 6 bases and the J segment 0 bases; nucleotides outside the gene matches: 7. The germline V gene has CDR1 MNHEY and CDR2 SMNVEV (reference sequence). CDR3 loop: CASRSGTGVPNYGYTF. In DNA, the CDR3 is TGTGCCAGCAGATCCGGGACAGGGGTCCCTAACTATGGCTACACCTTC.

This clonotype has a count of ten or more. This chain links TRBV29-1 with TRBJ2-7; D not resolved. In germline, CDR1 is SQVTM, CDR2 ANQGSEA. Between the trimmed V and J ends, which lost 5 bases and 0 bases, there was a span of 8 bases. The CDR3 is 12 residues long. Here the CDR3 reads CSVFLDSYEQYF. The CDR3 DNA follows: TGCAGCGTTTTTCTTGACTCCTACGAGCAGTACTTC.

This clonotype was seen repeatedly, ten times or more. V gene TRBV2 combines with J gene TRBJ2-2; D is possibly TRBD2 (6 bases). Germline lookup yields CDR1 SNHLY and CDR2 FYNNEI. The CDR3 consists of 14 residues. V gave up 10 bases and J gave up 5 bases, with 17 bases separating them. The chain's CDR3 is CATAFGGKTGELFF. CDR3 DNA sequence: TGTGCCACAGCATTTGGGGGGAAAACCGGGGAGCTGTTTTTT.

This clonotype was observed at least ten times. The chain links TRBV12-3 or TRBV12-4 to TRBJ1-5; D is unresolved. The V gene lost 3 bases and the J gene lost 6 bases, with 6 bases spanning the gap. The CDR3 sequence is 12 residues long. The CDR3 sequence: CASSFQVQPQHF. CDR3 nucleotides: TGTGCCAGCAGTTTTCAGGTTCAGCCCCAGCATTTT.

The chain combines TRBV29-1 with TRBJ2-1; D might be TRBD1 or TRBD2, each matching 7 bases. Germline CDR1 is SQVTM and CDR2 is ANQGSEA. The V end lost 1 base, the J end lost 1 base, and 14 bases lay between the germline ends. CDR3 length equals 16 residues. CDR3 sequence: CSVEGQGGGSYNEQFF. CDR3 DNA sequence: TGCAGCGTTGAAGGGCAGGGGGGGGGGTCCTACAATGAGCAGTTCTTC.

In regard to this clonotype: A read error is possible here, since a much larger clone lies one base away. The chain carries TRBV24-1 and TRBJ2-3; 7 positions agree with TRBD1. Germline lookup yields CDR1 KGHDR and CDR2 SFDVKD. CDR3 size: 13 residues. CDR3 amino acids: CASSDARGNTQYF. The CDR3 DNA reads TGTGCCAGCAGTGACGCCAGGGGGAATACGCAGTATTTT.

This clonotype occurred many times. The chain carries TRBV18 and TRBJ2-7, with 8 bases lining up with TRBD2. V trimming: 3 bases; J trimming: 2 bases; junction bases outside the gene matches: 6. The CDR3 spans 15 residues. CDR1 is KGHSH, CDR2 LQKENI, per germline. The CDR3 coding sequence is TGTGCCAGCTCACCCCTTAGCGGGACGACCTACGAGCAGTACTTC. This encodes CASSPLSGTTYEQYF.